This T cell receptor beta chain was obtained from a study of T cell repertoires in cytomegalovirus infection. Turning to the study itself: Well-studied HLA-B-restricted CMV epitopes were used in the study alongside recently identified HLA-C-restricted ones. Overall study results and limits: The study identified carriers of CMV plus the relevant HLA from cumulative public TCR beta family frequency. It was HLA-C-restricted CMV-specific TCR beta clonotypes that dominated the response ex vivo.

As for this clonotype: Its antigen is unknown.

TCRdb fed the reads into MiXCR, producing one record per CDR3 protein. The sample lists approximately 300,000 distinct CDR3 sequences, around 25% occurring once. The CDR3 runs 16 residues. J gave up 1 base and V 0 bases, and 4 bases lay outside the gene matches. The receptor was isolated from a human donor in good health (CMV status not recorded). Some clones in this sample may be carry-over from other donors' samples. This chain joins TRBV12-3 or TRBV12-4 and TRBJ1-2; 8 bases line up with TRBD1. Sample: cultured PBMCs, taken from culture after CMV antigen stimulation. CDR3 residues: CASSLAPGGHNYGYTF. The CDR3 coding sequence is TGTGCCAGCAGTTTAGCCCCAGGGGGCCATAACTATGGCTACACCTTC.